This TCR beta chain was obtained from a study of beta chain features in type 1 diabetes. The study's findings and limits: Patients' naive, central memory and Treg TCRB repertoires seemed closer to one another than those of healthy donors.

This CDR3 comprises 14 residues. From germline, CDR1 is KGHSH and CDR2 LQKENI. Deletions cut 1 base from V and 7 bases from J, with 10 bases between. The whole isolated RNA underwent reverse transcription, so sequencing captured expressed TCRB transcripts. Assay used: immunoSEQ multiplex PCR; TCRdb lists only in-frame clones, some missing. The sample consists of 680,000 or so clones, 15% to 17% of them appearing once. Note on this clone: Its specificity is unknown.

It was one heparinised blood draw, averaging around 110 mL, that each donor gave. The chain is built from TRBV18 and TRBJ1-4; the D gene is possibly TRBD1 (5 bases). The sequence came from a man between 18 and 29 years old in good health. Specimen: naive CD4+ T cells from blood. CDR3 sequence: CASSPQGTSEKLFF. DNA of the CDR3: TGTGCCAGCTCACCACAGGGGACGAGTGAAAAACTGTTTTTT. The whole variable domain, filled in from reference TRBV18 and TRBJ1-4, reads NAGVMQNPRHLVRRRGQEARLRCSPMKGHSHVYWYRQLPEEGLKFMVYLQKENIIDESGMPKERFSAEFPKEGPSILRIQQVVRGDSAAYFCASSPQGTSEKLFFGSGTQLSVL.